This T cell receptor (beta chain) was identified in a study of blood T cell repertoires in COVID-19. The CDR3 totals 16 residues. Germline assignment: CDR1 MNHEY and CDR2 SMNVEV (reference sequence). V was clipped by 5 bases and J by 1 base, with 12 bases between them. As processed by the authors: Cell counts per sample came from amplifying reference gene primers. The protocol was immunoSEQ multiplex PCR, while the TCRdb copy is restricted to in-frame clones and leaves out a portion. V and J calls and clone size are copied from that table; D and trimming were computed from the DNA. The sample lists 450,000 to 500,000 clones, about 90% occurring once. Study members were between about 18 and 100 years old and lived in roughly 24 US regions.

The rearrangement joins TRBV27 to TRBJ2-6, with D possibly matching TRBD1 (6 bases). Sequenced material: PBMCs or T cells enriched from blood (not recorded which). The sequence derives from a woman aged 18-35 years who had recovered from COVID-19. The CDR3 DNA reads as TGTGCCAGCAGTCGCGGAAGGGGGTCTGGGGCCAACGTCCTGACTTTC. Translation: CASSRGRGSGANVLTF.